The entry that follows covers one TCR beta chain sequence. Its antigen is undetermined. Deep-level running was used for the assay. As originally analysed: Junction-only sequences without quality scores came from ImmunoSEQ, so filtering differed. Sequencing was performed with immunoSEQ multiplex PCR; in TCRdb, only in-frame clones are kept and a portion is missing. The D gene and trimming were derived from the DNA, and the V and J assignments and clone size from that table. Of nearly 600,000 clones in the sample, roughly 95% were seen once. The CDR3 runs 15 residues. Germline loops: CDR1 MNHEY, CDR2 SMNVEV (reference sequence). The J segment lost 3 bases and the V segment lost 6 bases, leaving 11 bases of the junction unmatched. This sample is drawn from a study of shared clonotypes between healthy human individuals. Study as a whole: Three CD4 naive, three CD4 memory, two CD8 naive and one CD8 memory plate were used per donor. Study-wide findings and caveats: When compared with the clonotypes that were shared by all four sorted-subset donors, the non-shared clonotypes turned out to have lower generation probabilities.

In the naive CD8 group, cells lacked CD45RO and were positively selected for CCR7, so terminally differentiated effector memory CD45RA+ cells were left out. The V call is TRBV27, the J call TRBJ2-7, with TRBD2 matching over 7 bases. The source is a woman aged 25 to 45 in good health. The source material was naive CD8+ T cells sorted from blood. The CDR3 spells CASSQGLAALYEQYF. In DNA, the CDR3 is TGTGCCAGCAGCCAAGGGCTAGCGGCACTCTACGAGCAGTACTTC.